This T cell receptor beta chain was found in a study of technical replicates of blood from several donors. V dropped 8 bases and J dropped 10; count of bases not matched to a gene: 11. The CDR3 runs 13 residues. Germline CDR1 and CDR2: ENHRY and SYGVKD. TCRdb's copy holds only in-frame clones and misses some; the assay was immunoSEQ multiplex PCR. Among about 59,000 clones listed, approximately 87% were seen once. The TCR was taken from a human donor in good health. Some clones in this sample may be carry-over from other donors' samples. Material: PBMCs. J is TRBJ2-1 and V is TRBV10-3, with 7 bases identical to TRBD2. CDR3 in amino acids: CAIGLYSGREQFF. Here the CDR3 DNA reads TGTGCCATCGGGTTGTATAGCGGGCGCGAGCAGTTCTTC.